Shown below are 10 T cell receptor beta chains from a single sample sequenced in a study of cytomegalovirus exposure and HLA in healthy donors. PCR primers comprised 60 Vbeta and 13 Jbeta primers. The table came from immunoSEQ multiplex PCR; TCRdb's copy has only in-frame clones and leaves some out. Among about 130,000 clones listed, approximately 82% were seen once. Sequenced input: PBMCs. Receptor source: a boy between 2 and 10 years old in good health and CMV-seronegative.

This rearrangement joins TRBV5-1 to TRBJ1-1; 8 bases are a match to TRBD1. J gave up 7 bases and V 5 bases, and 7 bases lay outside the gene matches. Germline-derived CDR1 and CDR2 are SGHRS and YFSETQ. This CDR3 is built from 13 residues. CDR3 sequence (DNA): TGCGCCAGCAGATCAGGGGGCAGTAATGAAGCTTTCTTT. Protein: CASRSGGSNEAFF. Variable domain in full (rest from reference TRBV5-1 and TRBJ1-1): KAGVTQTPRYLIKTRGQQVTLSCSPISGHRSVSWYQQTPGQGLQFLFEYFSETQRNKGNFPGRFSGRQFSNSRSEMNVSTLELGDSALYLCASRSGGSNEAFFGQGTRLTVV.

This clone was found a few times. The rearrangement uses TRBV6-4 and TRBJ2-1, with TRBD1 as a possible D gene (6 bases). V lost 4 bases and J lost 7, with 11 bases in between. CDR3 length: 13 amino acids. Germline V gives CDR1 MRHNA, CDR2 SNTAGT. In DNA form, the CDR3 reads TGTGCCAGCAGTGCTACAGGGTCGAATGAGCAGTTCTTC. It codes for CASSATGSNEQFF.

As concerns this clone: Germline and junction disagree at one end, which may indicate a read error. This sequence joins TRBV6-6 and TRBJ2-7; possible D gene TRBD1, 6 bases. This CDR3 contains 11 residues. CDR1 is MNHNY and CDR2 is SVGAGI in the germline V gene (reference sequence). The DNA for the CDR3 is TGTGCCAGCAGTTACTCTGGACAGCTGGCCTTC. Its translation is CASSYSGQLAF.

This chain joins TRBV19 and TRBJ2-5; no firm D call. The J call is uncertain, as TRBJ2-7 better fits the DNA end. The CDR3 runs to 15 residues. The germline V gene has CDR1 LNHDA and CDR2 SQIVND (reference sequence). Here the CDR3 reads CASSIKGVASYEQYF. In DNA, the CDR3 is TGTGCCAGTAGTATCAAAGGAGTGGCATCCTACGAGCAGTACTTC.

The CDR3 coding sequence is TGTGCCAGCAGTGACGGACAGGGCACAGATACGCAGTATTTT. Translated: CASSDGQGTDTQYF. The chain employs TRBV6-4 and TRBJ2-3; 7 bases align to TRBD1. V shed 2 bases, J shed 1 base, and the junction held 0 bases outside the gene matches. The germline V gene encodes CDR1 MRHNA and CDR2 SNTAGT. CDR3 length equals 14 residues.

This chain joins TRBV5-6 and TRBJ1-1; 7 bases are a match to TRBD1. Per the germline V gene, CDR1 is SGHDT and CDR2 is YYEEEE. The CDR3 extends over 16 amino acids. V shed 0 bases and J 0 bases; nucleotides not matched to a gene: 5. The CDR3 nucleotides read TGTGCCAGCAGCTTGGGACAGGGCCTAATGAACACTGAAGCTTTCTTT. It encodes CASSLGQGLMNTEAFF.

The gene calls are TRBV13 and TRBJ2-1; possibly TRBD2 for D (6 bases). The V end was cut by 4 bases, the J end by 10 bases, with 8 bases between. Germline loops: CDR1 PRHDT, CDR2 FYEKMQ (reference sequence). This CDR3 has 11 amino acids. CDR3 in DNA: TGTGCCAGCAGCTATAGCGGCGAGCAGTTCTTC. Translation: CASSYSGEQFF. Full variable domain (rest looked up from reference TRBV13 and TRBJ2-1): AAGVIQSPRHLIKEKRETATLKCYPIPRHDTVYWYQQGPGQDPQFLISFYEKMQSDKGSIPDRFSAQQFSDYHSELNMSSLELGDSALYFCASSYSGEQFFGPGTRLTVL.

The V and J genes are TRBV19 and TRBJ1-1, with TRBD1 as a possible D gene (5 bases). Germline V gene data show CDR1 as LNHDA and CDR2 as SQIVND (reference sequence). This CDR3 has 14 residues. Trimming removed 0 bases from V and 8 bases from J, with 13 bases in between. The CDR3 region has the DNA TGTGCCAGTAGTATAGACGGCTGGGCAGGGGAAGCTTTCTTT. This encodes CASSIDGWAGEAFF. Full variable domain (remainder filled in from reference TRBV19 and TRBJ1-1): DGGITQSPKYLFRKEGQNVTLSCEQNLNHDAMYWYRQDPGQGLRLIYYSQIVNDFQKGDIAEGYSVSREKKESFPLTVTSAQKNPTAFYLCASSIDGWAGEAFFGQGTRLTVV.

V gene TRBV19 combines with J gene TRBJ1-5; D uncertain. The V and J ends lost 0 bases and 7 bases respectively, with 19 bases between them. Per the germline V gene, CDR1 is LNHDA and CDR2 is SQIVND (reference sequence). CDR3 length equals 17 residues. The chain's CDR3 is CASSIDPDSAAVQPQHF. DNA for the CDR3: TGTGCCAGTAGTATAGATCCGGACTCAGCAGCGGTACAGCCCCAGCATTTT.

A single count supports this clone. This chain connects TRBV10-1 to TRBJ2-7; 7 positions agree with TRBD1. V gave up 3 bases and J gave up 8 bases; unmatched junction bases: 10. CDR1 is WNHNN and CDR2 is SYGVQD in the germline V gene (reference sequence). There are 14 residues in the CDR3. The CDR3 spells CASSENRQGPQQYF. The CDR3 bases are TGCGCCAGCAGTGAAAACCGACAGGGACCCCAGCAGTACTTC.